This TCR beta chain was identified during a study of T cell changes during pregnancy in multiple sclerosis (dated by TCRdb to about 2019). General notes on the study: Changes in the T cell repertoire over the course of pregnancy were examined in this study in women with multiple sclerosis.

To prepare the library, the immunoSEQ multiplex PCR assay was applied. TCRdb retrieved this table from immuneACCESS and kept in-frame rearrangements only. Not all clones are present; in checked studies, unresolved V genes account for under half, and no reason is known for the remainder. Here the sample has 40,000 to 50,000 clones; over 85% occur a single time. In total, the top ten clones hold 3.5% to 5% of the sample. Trimmed from V: 1 base; trimmed from J: 5 bases; junction bases lacking a gene match: 4. For CDR1 and CDR2, the germline V gene lists SGHVS and FNYEAQ. From its cysteine to its phenylalanine, the CDR3 spans 16 amino acids. The kept DNA is CDR3 alone, 48 bases in frame from the first base. This clone was seen once. Its antigen has not been determined. No much larger clonotype is one base removed from it; base qualities were not supplied.

The specimen was CD8+ T cells from peripheral blood mononuclear cells, collected after pregnancy. This receptor was taken from a female donor with multiple sclerosis, enrolled in a pregnancy study. The chain couples TRBV7-6 to TRBJ2-1, with 11 bases matching TRBD2. Here the CDR3 is given as CASSLVAGGPHNEQFF. The DNA sequence is given as TGTGCCAGCAGCTTAGTAGCGGGGGGGCCCCACAATGAGCAGTTCTTC.